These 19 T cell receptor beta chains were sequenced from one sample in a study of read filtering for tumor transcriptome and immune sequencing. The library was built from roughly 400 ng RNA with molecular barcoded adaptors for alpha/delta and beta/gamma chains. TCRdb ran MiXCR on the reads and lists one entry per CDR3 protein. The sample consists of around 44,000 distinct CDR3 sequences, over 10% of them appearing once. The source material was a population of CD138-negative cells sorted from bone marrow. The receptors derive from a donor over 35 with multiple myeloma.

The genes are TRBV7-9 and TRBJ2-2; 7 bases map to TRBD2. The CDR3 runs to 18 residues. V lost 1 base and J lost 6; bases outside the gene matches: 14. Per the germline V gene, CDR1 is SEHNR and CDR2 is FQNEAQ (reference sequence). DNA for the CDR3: TGTGCCAGCAGCTTAGGGGGGGGGGGGTGGAATTCCCCCGGGGAGCTGTTTTTT. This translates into CASSLGGGGWNSPGELFF.

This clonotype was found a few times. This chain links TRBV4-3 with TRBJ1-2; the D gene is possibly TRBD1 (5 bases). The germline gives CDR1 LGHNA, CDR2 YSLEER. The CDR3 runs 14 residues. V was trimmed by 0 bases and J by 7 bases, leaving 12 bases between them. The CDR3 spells CASSQDSRARGYTF. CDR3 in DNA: TGCGCCAGCAGCCAAGATTCCAGGGCTCGTGGCTACACCTTC.

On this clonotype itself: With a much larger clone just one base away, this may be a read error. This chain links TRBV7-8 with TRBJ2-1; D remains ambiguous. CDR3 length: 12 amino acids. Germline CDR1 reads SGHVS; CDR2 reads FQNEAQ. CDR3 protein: CASSLTGNGQFF. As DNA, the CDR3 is TGTGCCAGCAGCTTAACCGGCAATGGGCAGTTCTTC.

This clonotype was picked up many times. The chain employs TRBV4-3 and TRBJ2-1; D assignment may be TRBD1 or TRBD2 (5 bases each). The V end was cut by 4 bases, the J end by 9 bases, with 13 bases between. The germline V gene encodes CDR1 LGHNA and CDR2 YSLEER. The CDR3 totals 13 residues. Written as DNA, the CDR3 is TGCGCCAGCAGCCGGGACCGTGGGGGTGAGCAGTTCTTC. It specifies CASSRDRGGEQFF.

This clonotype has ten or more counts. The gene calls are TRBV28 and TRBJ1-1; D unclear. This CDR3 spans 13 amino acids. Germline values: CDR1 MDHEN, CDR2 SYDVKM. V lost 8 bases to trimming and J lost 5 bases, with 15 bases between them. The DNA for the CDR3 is TGTGCCAGCTGTGACAATCTGGGAACTGAAGCTTTCTTT. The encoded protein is CASCDNLGTEAFF.

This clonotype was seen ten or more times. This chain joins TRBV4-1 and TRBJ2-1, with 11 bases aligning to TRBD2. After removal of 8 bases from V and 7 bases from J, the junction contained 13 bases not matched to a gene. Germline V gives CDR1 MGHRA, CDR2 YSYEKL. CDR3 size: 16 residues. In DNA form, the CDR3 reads TGCGCCAGCTCCAGCCTGACTAGCGGGATAGGTAATGAGCAGTTCTTC. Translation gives CASSSLTSGIGNEQFF.

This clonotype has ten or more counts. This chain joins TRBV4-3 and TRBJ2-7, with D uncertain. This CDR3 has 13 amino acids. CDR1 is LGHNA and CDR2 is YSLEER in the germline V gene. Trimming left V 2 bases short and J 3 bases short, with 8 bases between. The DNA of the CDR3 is TGCGCCAGCAGCCAAAACTTAGGCTACGAGCAGTACTTC. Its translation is CASSQNLGYEQYF.

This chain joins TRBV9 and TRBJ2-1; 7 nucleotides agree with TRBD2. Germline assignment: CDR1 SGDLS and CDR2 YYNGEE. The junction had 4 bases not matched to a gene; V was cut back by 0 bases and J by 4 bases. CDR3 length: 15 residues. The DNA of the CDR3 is TGTGCCAGCAGCGTAGATCTAGCGGCGTACAATGAGCAGTTCTTC. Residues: CASSVDLAAYNEQFF.

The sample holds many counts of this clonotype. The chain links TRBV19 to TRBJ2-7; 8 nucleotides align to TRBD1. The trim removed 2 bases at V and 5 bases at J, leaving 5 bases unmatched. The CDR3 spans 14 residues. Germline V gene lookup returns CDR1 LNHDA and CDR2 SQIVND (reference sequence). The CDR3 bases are TGTGCCAGTAGTATACTGGGACAGGTCGACGAGCAGTACTTC. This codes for CASSILGQVDEQYF.

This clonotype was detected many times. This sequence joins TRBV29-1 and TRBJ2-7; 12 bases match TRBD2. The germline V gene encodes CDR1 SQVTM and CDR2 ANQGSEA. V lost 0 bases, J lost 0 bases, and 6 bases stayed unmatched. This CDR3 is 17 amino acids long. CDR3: CSVEDLVTSGSSYEQYF. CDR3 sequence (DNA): TGCAGCGTTGAAGATCTCGTGACTAGCGGGAGCTCCTACGAGCAGTACTTC.

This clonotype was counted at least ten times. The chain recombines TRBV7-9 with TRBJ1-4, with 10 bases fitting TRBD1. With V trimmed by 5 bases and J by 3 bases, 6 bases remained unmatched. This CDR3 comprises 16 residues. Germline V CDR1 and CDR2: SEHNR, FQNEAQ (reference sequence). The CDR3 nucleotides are TGTGCCAGCAGCGCGGGACAGGGGACGGCTAATGAAAAACTGTTTTTT. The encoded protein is CASSAGQGTANEKLFF.

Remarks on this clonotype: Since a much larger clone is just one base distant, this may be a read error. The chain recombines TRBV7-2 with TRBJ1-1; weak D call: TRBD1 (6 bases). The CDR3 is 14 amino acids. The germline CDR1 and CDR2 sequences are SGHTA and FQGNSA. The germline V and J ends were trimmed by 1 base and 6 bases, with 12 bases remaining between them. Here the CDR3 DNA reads TGTGCCAGCAGCTTAGACCGGGGGCGATCTGAAGCTTTCTTT. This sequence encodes CASSLDRGRSEAFF.

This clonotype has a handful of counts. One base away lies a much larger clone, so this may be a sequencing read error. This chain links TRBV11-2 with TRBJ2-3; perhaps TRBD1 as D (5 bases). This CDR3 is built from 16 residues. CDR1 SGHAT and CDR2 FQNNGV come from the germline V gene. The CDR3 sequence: CASSIDGRAGTDTQYF. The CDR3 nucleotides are TGTGCCAGCAGCATAGATGGCAGGGCGGGCACAGATACGCAGTATTTT.

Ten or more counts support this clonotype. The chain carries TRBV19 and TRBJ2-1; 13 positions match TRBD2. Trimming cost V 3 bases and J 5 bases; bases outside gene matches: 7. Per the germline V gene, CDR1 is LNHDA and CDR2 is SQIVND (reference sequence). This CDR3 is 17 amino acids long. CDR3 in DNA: TGTGCCAGTAGTATCACTAGCGGGAGGGCCTTCAACAATGAGCAGTTCTTC. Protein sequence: CASSITSGRAFNNEQFF.

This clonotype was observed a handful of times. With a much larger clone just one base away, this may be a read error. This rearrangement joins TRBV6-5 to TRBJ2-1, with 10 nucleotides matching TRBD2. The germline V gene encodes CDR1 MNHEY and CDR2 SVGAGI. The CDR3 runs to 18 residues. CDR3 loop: CASSPTRSGRGGYKEQFF. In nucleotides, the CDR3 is TGTGCCAGCAGCCCCACTCGCAGCGGGAGGGGAGGCTACAAGGAGCAGTTCTTC.

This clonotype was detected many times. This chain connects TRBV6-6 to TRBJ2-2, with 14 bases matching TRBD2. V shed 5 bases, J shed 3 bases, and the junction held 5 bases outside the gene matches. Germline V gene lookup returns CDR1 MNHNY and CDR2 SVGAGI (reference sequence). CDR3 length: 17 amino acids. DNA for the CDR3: TGTGCCAGCAGTGGGGGACTAGCGGGAGTTCACACCGGGGAGCTGTTTTTT. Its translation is CASSGGLAGVHTGELFF.

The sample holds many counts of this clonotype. CDR3 in amino acids: CASSPPSQNTEAFF. CDR3 nucleotide sequence: TGTGCCAGCAGTCCGCCCAGCCAGAACACTGAAGCTTTCTTT. The chain uses TRBV28 and TRBJ1-1; unclear D gene. Germline assignment: CDR1 MDHEN and CDR2 SYDVKM. This CDR3 has 14 residues. V shed 5 bases and J shed 1 base, with 11 bases lying between them. The whole variable domain, remainder taken from reference TRBV28 and TRBJ1-1, is DVKVTQSSRYLVKRTGEKVFLECVQDMDHENMFWYRQDPGLGLRLIYFSYDVKMKEKGDIPEGYSVSREKKERFSLILESASTNQTSMYLCASSPPSQNTEAFFGQGTRLTVV.

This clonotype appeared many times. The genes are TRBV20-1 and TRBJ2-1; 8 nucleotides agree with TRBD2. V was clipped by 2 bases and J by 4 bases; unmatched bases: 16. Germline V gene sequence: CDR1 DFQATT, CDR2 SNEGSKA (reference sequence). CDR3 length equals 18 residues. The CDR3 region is CSARMKAGVRGGYNEQFF. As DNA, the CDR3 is TGCAGTGCTAGAATGAAAGCGGGAGTTAGGGGAGGGTACAATGAGCAGTTCTTC.

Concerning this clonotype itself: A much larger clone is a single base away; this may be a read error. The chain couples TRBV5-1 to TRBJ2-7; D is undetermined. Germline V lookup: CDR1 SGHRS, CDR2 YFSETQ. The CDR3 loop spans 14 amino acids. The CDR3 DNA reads TGCGCCAGCAGCTTGGACAGTTTCCGCTACGAGCTGTACTTC. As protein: CASSLDSFRYELYF.